The 22 T cell receptor beta chains listed next were all sequenced from one sample in a study of CD8 T cells in Susac syndrome. The RNA input was about 0.5 to 1 ug, and it was reverse transcribed with random hexamers. TCRdb re-derived calls from the immunoSEQ multiplex PCR reads in MiXCR, one entry per CDR3 protein. Among approximately 300,000 distinct CDR3 sequences listed, roughly 85% were seen once. Sequenced sample: CD8+ T cells from PBMCs. The receptors were sampled from a human donor with multiple sclerosis.

This rearrangement joins TRBV11-2 to TRBJ1-4; weak D call: TRBD1 (6 bases). This CDR3 spans 16 amino acids. CDR1 SGHAT and CDR2 FQNNGV come from the germline V gene. V dropped 5 bases and J dropped 6 bases, with 19 bases sitting between them. The CDR3 is CASSPSGGLGDEKLFF. The CDR3 DNA reads TGTGCCAGCAGCCCTAGCGGGGGCCTAGGGGATGAAAAACTGTTTTTT.

The chain uses TRBV6-2 or TRBV6-3 and TRBJ1-1, with TRBD1 identical over 9 bases. The J segment lost 5 bases and the V segment lost 10 bases, leaving 11 bases of the junction unmatched. There are 14 residues in the CDR3. Germline values: CDR1 MNHEY, CDR2 SVGEGT. The CDR3 region has the DNA TGTGCCACAGCCCGGGACAGGGAGATTACTGAAGCTTTCTTT. Translated, it gives CATARDREITEAFF.

The V call is TRBV20-1, the J call TRBJ2-4; D not certain. The CDR3 covers 13 residues. Trimming took off 0 bases at V and 7 bases at J, with 10 bases between the two ends. Germline V gene lookup returns CDR1 DFQATT and CDR2 SNEGSKA (reference sequence). The CDR3 nucleotides are TGCAGTGCTAGAGAGGTGGGGTACAACATTCAGTACTTC. This sequence encodes CSAREVGYNIQYF.

This chain connects TRBV7-9 to TRBJ2-7; tentative D call: TRBD2 (5 bases). Per germline, CDR1 SEHNR and CDR2 FQNEAQ (reference sequence). Trimming took 6 bases from V and 0 from J, leaving 18 bases between them. This CDR3 is 16 amino acids long. For the CDR3, the DNA is TGTGCCAGCAGAGACTCCCGGGGTCATACCTCCTACGAGCAGTACTTC. Protein sequence: CASRDSRGHTSYEQYF.

The genes are TRBV7-9 and TRBJ2-1; 7 bases align to TRBD2. Germline V CDR1 and CDR2: SEHNR, FQNEAQ (reference sequence). The trim removed 5 bases at V and 5 bases at J, leaving 9 bases unmatched. CDR3 length: 15 residues. Here the CDR3 DNA reads TGTGCCAGCAGCCCTAGAGCGGGGATAAACAATGAGCAGTTCTTC. Translated, it gives CASSPRAGINNEQFF.

The chain is built from TRBV5-1 and TRBJ2-7; tentative D call: TRBD1 (5 bases). This CDR3 region has 16 residues. Trimming cost V 0 bases and J 6 bases, with 19 bases left between them. CDR1 and CDR2 from the germline V gene are SGHRS and YFSETQ. In DNA, the CDR3 is TGCGCCAGCAGCTTGGCCAACTGGGGCCCGTCGGGCGAGCAGTACTTC. This codes for CASSLANWGPSGEQYF.

This clonotype was seen only a few times. The rearrangement joins TRBV5-4 to TRBJ2-3, with 9 bases identical to TRBD2. This CDR3 has 15 residues. Germline V CDR1 and CDR2: SGHNT, YYREEE (reference sequence). The V gene end was trimmed by 0 bases and the J gene end by 6 bases; junction bases not matched to a gene: 5. CDR3 protein: CASSLAVAGEDTQYF. In DNA, the CDR3 is TGTGCCAGCAGCTTGGCCGTAGCGGGAGAGGATACGCAGTATTTT.

This chain joins TRBV4-1 and TRBJ2-3; D remains unclear. The V end lost 1 base, the J end lost 0 bases, and 5 bases lay between the germline ends. The V gene's germline CDR1 is MGHRA and CDR2 YSYEKL. The CDR3 is 14 residues long. CDR3 nucleotide sequence: TGCGCCAGCAGCCAAGTGGGTAGCACAGATACGCAGTATTTT. Protein sequence: CASSQVGSTDTQYF.

This chain links TRBV7-2 with TRBJ2-6; 12 bases are shared with TRBD2. Germline assignment: CDR1 SGHTA and CDR2 FQGNSA. This CDR3 has 18 amino acids. The V and J ends lost 6 bases and 0 bases, in that order; junction bases with no gene match: 6. The CDR3 protein is CASSRLAGVYSGANVLTF. CDR3 DNA: TGTGCCAGCAGTAGACTAGCGGGAGTTTACTCTGGGGCCAACGTCCTGACTTTC.

To note about this clonotype: The conserved phenylalanine or tryptophan normally closing the CDR3 is absent here, so this likely arose from a read error. The rearrangement uses TRBV11-2 and TRBJ1-1, with D uncertain. The CDR3 sequence is 15 residues long. The V gene's germline CDR1 is SGHAT and CDR2 FQNNGV. Trimming removed 5 bases at V and 5 bases at J, with 18 bases between. CDR3 region: CASSPWQGRGTEAFL. The CDR3 DNA reads as TGTGCCAGCAGCCCATGGCAAGGGAGAGGGACTGAAGCTTTCCTT.

The DNA of the CDR3 is TGTGCCAGCAGTGAGATCAAGCGGGATTCGAACACCGGGGAGCTGTTTTTT. Translation gives CASSEIKRDSNTGELFF. The chain has TRBV25-1 and TRBJ2-2; 7 bases map to TRBD2. From germline, CDR1 is MGHDK and CDR2 SYGVNS. The junction had 7 bases not matched to a gene; V was cut back by 3 bases and J by 0 bases. The CDR3 consists of 17 residues.

The V and J genes are TRBV11-2 and TRBJ2-7; perhaps TRBD2 as D (6 bases). Trimming left V 4 bases short and J 7 bases short, with 17 bases between. This CDR3 contains 14 residues. In germline, CDR1 is SGHAT, CDR2 FQNNGV. CDR3 residues: CASSSSGLHFEQYF. The CDR3 bases are TGTGCCAGCAGCTCATCGGGACTCCATTTTGAGCAGTACTTC. The whole variable domain, filled in from reference TRBV11-2 and TRBJ2-7, reads EAGVAQSPRYKIIEKRQSVAFWCNPISGHATLYWYQQILGQGPKLLIQFQNNGVVDDSQLPKDRFSAERLKGVDSTLKIQPAKLEDSAVYLCASSSSGLHFEQYFGPGTRLTVT.

CDR3 sequence: CAWSGGQGLDTQYF. CDR3 nucleotides: TGTGCCTGGAGTGGGGGACAGGGTTTAGATACGCAGTATTTT. This chain uses TRBV30 with TRBJ2-3; 9 bases agree with TRBD1. The length of the CDR3 is 14 residues. CDR1 GTSNPN and CDR2 SVGIG come from the germline V gene (reference sequence). The trim removed 1 base at V and 5 bases at J, leaving 4 bases unmatched. Full variable domain (missing parts from reference TRBV30 and TRBJ2-3): SQTIHQWPATLVQPVGSPLSLECTVEGTSNPNLYWYRQAAGRGLQLLFYSVGIGQISSEVPQNLSASRPQDRQFILSSKKLLLSDSGFYLCAWSGGQGLDTQYFGPGTRLTVL.

V and J are TRBV15 and TRBJ1-6; maybe TRBD1 (5 bases). CDR3 length: 15 residues. Germline V gene sequence: CDR1 LNHNV, CDR2 YYDKDF (reference sequence). The V end was cut by 2 bases, the J end by 7 bases, with 12 bases between. The CDR3 sequence: CATSRSDSGNSPLHF. The CDR3 DNA is TGTGCCACCAGCAGATCCGACAGCGGCAATTCACCCCTCCACTTT.

The chain carries TRBV5-6 and TRBJ1-2; the D gene is possibly TRBD1 (6 bases). The length of the CDR3 is 13 residues. Germline CDR1 is SGHDT and CDR2 is YYEEEE. The V end lost 1 base, the J end lost 6 bases, and 10 bases lay between the germline ends. DNA for the CDR3: TGTGCCAGCAGCTTGTCGGCAGGGGATGGCTACACCTTC. Translation gives CASSLSAGDGYTF.

J is TRBJ2-7 and V is TRBV10-3; 7 bases are shared with TRBD1. V dropped 4 bases and J dropped 7; count of bases not matched to a gene: 10. Germline V gene data show CDR1 as ENHRY and CDR2 as SYGVKD. CDR3 size: 14 residues. The CDR3 protein is CAISAQGTDAEQYF. The CDR3 coding sequence is TGTGCCATCAGTGCCCAGGGGACAGATGCGGAGCAGTACTTC.

V gene TRBV9 combines with J gene TRBJ2-5, with D tentatively TRBD2 (6 bases). The germline V gene encodes CDR1 SGDLS and CDR2 YYNGEE. The CDR3 sequence is 15 residues long. The ends were cut back, 0 bases at V and 0 bases at J, with 9 bases in the middle. In nucleotides, the CDR3 is TGTGCCAGCAGCGTAGCATGGGGGGACCAAGAGACCCAGTACTTC. Amino acids: CASSVAWGDQETQYF.

The table lists this clonotype with a count of one. This sequence joins TRBV15 and TRBJ2-7; tentative D call: TRBD1 (5 bases). Per germline, CDR1 LNHNV and CDR2 YYDKDF (reference sequence). Between the trimmed V and J ends, which lost 5 bases and 0 bases, there was a span of 11 bases. CDR3 length equals 14 residues. In DNA form, the CDR3 reads TGTGCCACCAGCTGGAACAGGAACTCCTACGAGCAGTACTTC. It translates to CATSWNRNSYEQYF.

This clonotype has more than one count but fewer than ten. V usage is TRBV6-1 and J usage is TRBJ2-3; D is possibly TRBD1 (5 bases). Germline V lookup: CDR1 MNHNS, CDR2 SASEGT. The CDR3 loop spans 15 amino acids. V lost 2 bases and J 2 bases, leaving 11 bases between the germline ends. The CDR3 spells CASSERTGYTDTQYF. The CDR3 nucleotides read TGTGCCAGCAGTGAACGAACAGGATACACAGATACGCAGTATTTT.

This chain connects TRBV4-3 to TRBJ1-1; 9 positions match TRBD1. Germline values: CDR1 LGHNA, CDR2 YSLEER. V shed 3 bases and J 1 base; nucleotides not matched to a gene: 9. The CDR3 has 17 amino acids. The CDR3 loop is CASSHVQGAEQNTEAFF. DNA of the CDR3: TGCGCCAGCAGCCATGTACAGGGGGCAGAGCAGAACACTGAAGCTTTCTTT.

J is TRBJ2-5 and V is TRBV3-1; 9 nucleotides align to TRBD2. Germline trimming cut 7 bases from V and 4 bases from J; bases unmatched to any gene: 13. The germline CDR1 and CDR2 sequences are LGHDT and YNNKEL (reference sequence). This CDR3 comprises 16 residues. The CDR3 DNA is TGTGCCAGCAACCCGGGACTAGCCCCTCCCGCAGAGACCCAGTACTTC. Protein: CASNPGLAPPAETQYF.

The rearrangement joins TRBV23-1 to TRBJ1-5; the D gene is possibly TRBD1 (6 bases). TRBV23-1 is an ORF for which the function is uncertain. This CDR3 has 16 amino acids. The V gene lost 3 bases and the J gene lost 1 base, with 13 bases spanning the gap. Here the CDR3 reads CASSHRGVGSNQPQHF. The CDR3 region has the DNA TGCGCCAGCAGTCATAGGGGGGTTGGAAGCAATCAGCCCCAGCATTTT.